Below, one T cell receptor beta chain is given with its context. No antigen is known for it. Alopecia areata patients provided lesional scalp punch biopsies and peripheral blood, both collected for the study. The record originates from a study of CD8+ T cells in alopecia areata. About the study: Treated patients received oral tofacitinib, 5 to 10 mg twice daily.

From germline, CDR1 is PRHDT and CDR2 FYEKMQ (reference sequence). J lost 5 bases, V lost 4 bases, and 6 bases had no gene match. The CDR3 is made up of 14 amino acids. Study outcomes and limitations: Mouse data revealed clearer TCR sharing than patient data did, a gap possibly tied to HLA.

After isolation, RNA underwent reverse transcription to generate cDNA as the sequencing template. TCRdb's copy holds only in-frame clones and misses some; the assay was immunoSEQ multiplex PCR. Of around 140,000 clones listed, more than 75% are singletons. The sequences come from CD8+ T cells sorted from blood, collected at week 0. The rearrangement uses TRBV13 and TRBJ2-7; 9 nucleotides agree with TRBD1. The receptor was isolated from a human donor with alopecia areata. The CDR3 loop is CASSSRTGVNEQYF. The CDR3 coding sequence is TGTGCCAGCAGCTCCCGGACAGGGGTAAACGAGCAGTACTTC.